The source of this TCR beta chain is a study of cytomegalovirus exposure and HLA in healthy donors. The table came from immunoSEQ multiplex PCR; TCRdb's copy has only in-frame clones and leaves some out. The sample shows roughly 150,000 clones, about 96% of them seen only once. This CDR3 spans 12 amino acids. V shed 9 bases and J shed 1 base, with 10 bases lying between them. The germline V gene has CDR1 SGHNT and CDR2 YYREEE (reference sequence). The chain links TRBV5-4 to TRBJ1-1, with D perhaps matching TRBD1 (6 bases). The sequence came from a woman aged 18-35 years in good health and CMV-seronegative. Material for sequencing was PBMCs. Here the CDR3 reads CATGQPNTEAFF. The CDR3 DNA reads TGTGCCACCGGACAGCCGAACACTGAAGCTTTCTTT.